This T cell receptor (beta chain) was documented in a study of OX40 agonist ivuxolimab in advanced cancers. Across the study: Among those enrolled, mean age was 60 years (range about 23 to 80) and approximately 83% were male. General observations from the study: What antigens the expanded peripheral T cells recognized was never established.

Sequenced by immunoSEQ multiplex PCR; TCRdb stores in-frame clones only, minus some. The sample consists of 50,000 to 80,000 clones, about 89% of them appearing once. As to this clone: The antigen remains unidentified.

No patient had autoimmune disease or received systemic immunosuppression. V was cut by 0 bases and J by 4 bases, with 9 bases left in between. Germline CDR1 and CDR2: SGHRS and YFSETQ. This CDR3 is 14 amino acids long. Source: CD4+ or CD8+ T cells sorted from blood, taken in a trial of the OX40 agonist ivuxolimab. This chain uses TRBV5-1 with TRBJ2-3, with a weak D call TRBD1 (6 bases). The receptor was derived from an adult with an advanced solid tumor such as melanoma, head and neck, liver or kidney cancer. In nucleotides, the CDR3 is TGCGCCAGCAGCTTGGGGGGGCGAGCAGATACGCAGTATTTT. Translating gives CASSLGGRADTQYF.